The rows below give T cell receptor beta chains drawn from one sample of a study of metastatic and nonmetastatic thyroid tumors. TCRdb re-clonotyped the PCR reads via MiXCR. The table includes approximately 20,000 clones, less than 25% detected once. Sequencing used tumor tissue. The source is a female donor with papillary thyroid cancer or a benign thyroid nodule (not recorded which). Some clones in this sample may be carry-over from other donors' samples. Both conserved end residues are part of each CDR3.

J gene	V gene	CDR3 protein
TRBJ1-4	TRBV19	CASSTLAGTGYEKLFF
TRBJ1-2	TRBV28	CASSEGTGGNLNYVYTF
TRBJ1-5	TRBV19	CASTLRGGNQPQHF
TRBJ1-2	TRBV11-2	CASSWGTGRSGYTF
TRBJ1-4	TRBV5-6	CASSHRPGEKLFF
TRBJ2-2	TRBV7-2	CASSWTSGGTGELFF
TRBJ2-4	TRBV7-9	CASSLDGRAAKNIQYF
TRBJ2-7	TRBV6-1	CASSEVLAGVSSYEKYF
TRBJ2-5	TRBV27	CASSPKGVYQETQYF
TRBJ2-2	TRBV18	CASSPLIDGELFF
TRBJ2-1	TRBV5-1	CASLTSGRAEEREQFF
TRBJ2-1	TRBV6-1	CASSERGTSIRQFF
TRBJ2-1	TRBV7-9	CASSLGGRQFF
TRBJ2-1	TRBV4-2	CASSQSGLAGVPLWNEQFF
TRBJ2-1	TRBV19	CASSIVGSATEQFF
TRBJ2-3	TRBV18	CASSPSVSADTQYF
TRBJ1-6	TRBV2	CASSGGQGFDNSPLHF
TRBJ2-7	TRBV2	CASSPSRLSYEQYF
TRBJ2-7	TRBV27	CASSRRENPYEQYF
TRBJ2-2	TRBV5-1	CASSPGRPSFSGELFF
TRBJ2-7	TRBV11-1	CASSFGTSGRSISYDQYF
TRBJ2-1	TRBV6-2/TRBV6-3	CASTRTSGYNEQFF
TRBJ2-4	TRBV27	CASSLKTGDAKNIQYF
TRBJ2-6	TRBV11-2	CASSLTGAGANVLTF
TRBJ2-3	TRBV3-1	CASRTGDTQYF
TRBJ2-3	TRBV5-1	CASSRLAGSDTDTQYF
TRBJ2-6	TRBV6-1	CASTPAGAGANVLTF
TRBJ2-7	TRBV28	CASRLGTGSYEQYF
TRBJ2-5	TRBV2	CASRGGRAAETQYF
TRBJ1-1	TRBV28	CASRPGGPEAFF
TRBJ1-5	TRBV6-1	CASSEWWALNQPQHF